This TCR beta chain was captured in a study of glioma-infiltrating T cells after dendritic cell vaccination. Study-wide background: Dendritic cell vaccination trial patients had either newly diagnosed or recurrent glioblastoma. Three intradermal dendritic cell vaccine injections were given every two weeks.

Trimming removed 0 bases from V and 4 bases from J; junction bases left unmatched: 8. The CDR3 contains 16 residues. Germline V gene data show CDR1 as SGHRS and CDR2 as YFSETQ. The immunoSEQ assay amplified TCRB CDR3 from up to 2 ug DNA. The primer mix had 60 V beta and 13 J beta primers. The repertoire was sequenced with immunoSEQ multiplex PCR; TCRdb's copy has only in-frame clones and lacks some. The sample yields 80,000 to 100,000 clones, about four fifths seen once. The sample in question was blood, obtained before dendritic cell vaccination. The sequence was collected from a human donor with glioblastoma. The chain combines TRBV5-1 with TRBJ2-7; 9 positions agree with TRBD2. CDR3 loop: CASSLVAGGGVYEQYF. CDR3 nucleotides: TGCGCCAGCAGCTTGGTGGCGGGAGGGGGGGTTTACGAGCAGTACTTC.